This entry features one T cell receptor beta chain sequence. CDR3 length: 14 residues. Trimming cost V 7 bases and J 0 bases; bases outside gene matches: 6. Germline CDR1 MNHEY, CDR2 SVGAGI. This sample stems from a study of immune evolution from preneoplasia to lung adenocarcinoma. Generated by immunoSEQ multiplex PCR, the TCRdb table keeps only in-frame clones and is missing some. The profile shows tens of thousands of clones, 65% to 80% of them singletons. This sequence originates from a person between 55 and 70 years old with lung adenocarcinoma. The chain carries TRBV6-5 and TRBJ2-7; 7 bases line up with TRBD2. Specimen: FFPE invasive lung adenocarcinoma tissue. CDR3: CASTEGGSSYEQYF. The CDR3 nucleotides read TGTGCCAGCACGGAGGGCGGGAGCTCCTACGAGCAGTACTTC.